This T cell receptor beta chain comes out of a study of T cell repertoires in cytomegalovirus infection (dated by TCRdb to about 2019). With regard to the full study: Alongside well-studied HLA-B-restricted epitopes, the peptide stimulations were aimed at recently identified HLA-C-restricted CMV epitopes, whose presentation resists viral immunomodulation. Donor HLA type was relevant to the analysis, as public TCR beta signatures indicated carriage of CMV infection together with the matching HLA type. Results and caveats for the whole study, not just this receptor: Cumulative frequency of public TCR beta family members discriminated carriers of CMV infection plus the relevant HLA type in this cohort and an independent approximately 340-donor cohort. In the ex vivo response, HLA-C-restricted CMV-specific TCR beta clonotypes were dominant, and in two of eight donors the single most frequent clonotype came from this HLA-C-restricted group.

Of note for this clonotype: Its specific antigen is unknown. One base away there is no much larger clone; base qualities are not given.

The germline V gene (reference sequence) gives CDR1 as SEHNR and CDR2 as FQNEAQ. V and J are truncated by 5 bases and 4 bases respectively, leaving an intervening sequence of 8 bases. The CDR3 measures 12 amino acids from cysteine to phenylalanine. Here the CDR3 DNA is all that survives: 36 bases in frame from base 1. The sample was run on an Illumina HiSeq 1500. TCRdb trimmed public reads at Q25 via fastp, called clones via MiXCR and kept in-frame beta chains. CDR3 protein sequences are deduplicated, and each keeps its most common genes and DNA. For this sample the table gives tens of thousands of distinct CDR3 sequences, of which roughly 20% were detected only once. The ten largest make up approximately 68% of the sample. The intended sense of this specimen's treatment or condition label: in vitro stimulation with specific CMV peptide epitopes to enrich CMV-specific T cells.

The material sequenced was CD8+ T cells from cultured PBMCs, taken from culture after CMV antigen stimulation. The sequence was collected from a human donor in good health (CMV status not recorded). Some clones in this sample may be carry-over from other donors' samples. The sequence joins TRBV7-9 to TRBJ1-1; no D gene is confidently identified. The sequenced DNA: TGTGCCAGCAGCCCATCTGTCACTGAAGCTTTCTTT. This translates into CASSPSVTEAFF.